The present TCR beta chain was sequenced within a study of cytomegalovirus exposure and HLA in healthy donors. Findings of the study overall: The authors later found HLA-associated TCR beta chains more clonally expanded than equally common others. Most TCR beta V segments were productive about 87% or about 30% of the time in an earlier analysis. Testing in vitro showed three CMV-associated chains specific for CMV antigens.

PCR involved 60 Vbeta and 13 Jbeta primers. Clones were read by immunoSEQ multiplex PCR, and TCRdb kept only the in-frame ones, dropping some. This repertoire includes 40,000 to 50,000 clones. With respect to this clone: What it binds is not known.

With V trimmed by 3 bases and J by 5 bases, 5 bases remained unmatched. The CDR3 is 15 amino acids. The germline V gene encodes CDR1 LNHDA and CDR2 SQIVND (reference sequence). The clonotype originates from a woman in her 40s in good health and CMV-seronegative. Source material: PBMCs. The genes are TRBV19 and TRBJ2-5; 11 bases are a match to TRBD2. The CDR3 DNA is TGTGCCAGTAGTATGACTAGCGGGGTGGGGGAGACCCAGTACTTC. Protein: CASSMTSGVGETQYF.